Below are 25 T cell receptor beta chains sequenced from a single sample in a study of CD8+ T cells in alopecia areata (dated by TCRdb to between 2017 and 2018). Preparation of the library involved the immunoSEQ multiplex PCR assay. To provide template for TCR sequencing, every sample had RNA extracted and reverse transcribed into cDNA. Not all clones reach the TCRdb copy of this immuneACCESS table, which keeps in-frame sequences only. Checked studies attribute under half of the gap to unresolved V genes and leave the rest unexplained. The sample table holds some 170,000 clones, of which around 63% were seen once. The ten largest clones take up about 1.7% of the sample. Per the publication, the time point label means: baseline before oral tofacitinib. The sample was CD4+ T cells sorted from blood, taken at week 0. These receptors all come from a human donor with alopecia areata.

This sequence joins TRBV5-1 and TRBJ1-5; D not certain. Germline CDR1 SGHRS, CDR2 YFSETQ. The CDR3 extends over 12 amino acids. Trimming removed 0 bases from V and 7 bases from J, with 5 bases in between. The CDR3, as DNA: TGCGCCAGCAGCTTGGACGGACAGCCCCAGCATTTT. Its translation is CASSLDGQPQHF.

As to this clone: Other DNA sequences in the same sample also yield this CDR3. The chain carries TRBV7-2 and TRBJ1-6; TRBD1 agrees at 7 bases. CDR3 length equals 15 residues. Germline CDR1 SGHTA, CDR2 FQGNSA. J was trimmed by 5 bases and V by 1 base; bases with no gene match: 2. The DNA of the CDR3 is TGTGCCAGCAGCTTAGATGGGACAGATAATTCACCCCTCCACTTT. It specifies CASSLDGTDNSPLHF. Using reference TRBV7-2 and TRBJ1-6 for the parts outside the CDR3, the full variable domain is GAGVSQSPSNKVTEKGKDVELRCDPISGHTALYWYRQSLGQGLEFLIYFQGNSAPDKSGLPSDRFSAERTGGSVSTLTIQRTQQEDSAVYLCASSLDGTDNSPLHFGNGTRLTVT.

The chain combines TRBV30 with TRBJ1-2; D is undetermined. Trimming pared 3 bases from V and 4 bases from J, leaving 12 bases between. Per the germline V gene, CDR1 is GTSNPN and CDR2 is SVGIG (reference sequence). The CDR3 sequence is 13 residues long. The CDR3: CAWRPVSPYGYTF. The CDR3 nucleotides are TGTGCCTGGAGACCAGTCTCCCCCTATGGCTACACCTTC.

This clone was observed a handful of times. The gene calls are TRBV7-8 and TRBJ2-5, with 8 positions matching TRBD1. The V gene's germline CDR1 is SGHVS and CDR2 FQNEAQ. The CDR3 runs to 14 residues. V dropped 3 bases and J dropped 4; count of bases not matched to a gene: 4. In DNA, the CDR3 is TGTGCCAGCAGCTTTCGCGACAGGGGAGAGACCCAGTACTTC. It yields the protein CASSFRDRGETQYF.

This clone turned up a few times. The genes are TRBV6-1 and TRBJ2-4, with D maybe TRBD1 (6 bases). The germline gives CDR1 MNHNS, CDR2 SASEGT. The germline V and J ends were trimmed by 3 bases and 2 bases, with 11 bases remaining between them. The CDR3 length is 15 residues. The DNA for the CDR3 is TGTGCCAGCAGTGAGTACAGGGAGTCCAAAAACATTCAGTACTTC. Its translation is CASSEYRESKNIQYF.

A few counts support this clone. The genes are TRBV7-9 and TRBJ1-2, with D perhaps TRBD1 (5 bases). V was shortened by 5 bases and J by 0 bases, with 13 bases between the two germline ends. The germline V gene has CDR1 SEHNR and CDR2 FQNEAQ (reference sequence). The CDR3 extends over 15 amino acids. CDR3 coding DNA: TGTGCCAGCAGCCCTCCCGGGGCATCTAACTATGGCTACACCTTC. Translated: CASSPPGASNYGYTF. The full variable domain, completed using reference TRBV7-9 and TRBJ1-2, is DTGVSQNPRHKITKRGQNVTFRCDPISEHNRLYWYRQTLGQGPEFLTYFQNEAQLEKSRLLSDRFSAERPKGSFSTLEIQRTEQGDSAMYLCASSPPGASNYGYTFGSGTRLTVV.

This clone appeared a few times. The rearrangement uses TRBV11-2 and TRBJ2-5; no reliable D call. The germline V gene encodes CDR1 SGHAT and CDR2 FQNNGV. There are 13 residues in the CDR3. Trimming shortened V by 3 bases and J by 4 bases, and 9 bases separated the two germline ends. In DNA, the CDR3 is TGTGCCAGCAGCTTTGATCCTTCAGAGACCCAGTACTTC. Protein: CASSFDPSETQYF.

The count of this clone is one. The CDR3 loop is CASSRTSGDGTQYF. CDR3 coding DNA: TGTGCCAGCAGCCGGACTAGCGGGGACGGTACGCAGTATTTT. The rearrangement uses TRBV5-4 and TRBJ2-3, with 12 bases matching TRBD2. With V trimmed by 4 bases and J by 8 bases, 5 bases remained unmatched. CDR1 is SGHNT and CDR2 is YYREEE in the germline V gene (reference sequence). This CDR3 contains 14 residues.

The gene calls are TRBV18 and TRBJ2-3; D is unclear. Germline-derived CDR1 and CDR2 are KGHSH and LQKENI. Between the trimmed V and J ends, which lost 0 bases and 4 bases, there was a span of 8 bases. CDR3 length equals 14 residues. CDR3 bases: TGTGCCAGCTCACCACCCCGAAACTCAGATACGCAGTATTTT. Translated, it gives CASSPPRNSDTQYF.

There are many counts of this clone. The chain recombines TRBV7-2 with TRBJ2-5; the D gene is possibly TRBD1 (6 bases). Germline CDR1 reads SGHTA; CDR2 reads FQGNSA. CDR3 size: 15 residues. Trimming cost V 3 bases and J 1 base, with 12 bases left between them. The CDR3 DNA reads TGTGCCAGCAGCTTGCAGGGGATTGCCCAAGAGACCCAGTACTTC. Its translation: CASSLQGIAQETQYF.

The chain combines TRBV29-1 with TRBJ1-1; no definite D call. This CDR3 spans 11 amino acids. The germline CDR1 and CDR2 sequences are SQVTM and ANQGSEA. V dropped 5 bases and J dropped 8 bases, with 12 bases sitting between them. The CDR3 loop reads CSVYSLGEAFF. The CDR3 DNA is TGCAGCGTTTATTCCCTAGGGGAAGCTTTCTTT.

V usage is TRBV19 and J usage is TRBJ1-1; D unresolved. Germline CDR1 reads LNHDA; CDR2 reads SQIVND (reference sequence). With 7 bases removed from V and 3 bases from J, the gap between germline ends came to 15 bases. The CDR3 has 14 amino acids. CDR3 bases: TGTGCCAGTACCGATCCGGGATTTCACACTGAAGCTTTCTTT. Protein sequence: CASTDPGFHTEAFF.

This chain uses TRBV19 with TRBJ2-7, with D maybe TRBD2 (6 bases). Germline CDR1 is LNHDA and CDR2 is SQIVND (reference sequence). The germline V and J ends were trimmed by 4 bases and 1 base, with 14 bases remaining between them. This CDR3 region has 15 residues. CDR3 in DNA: TGTGCCAGTAGTAGACGGGGGTCATCATCCTACGAGCAGTACTTC. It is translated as CASSRRGSSSYEQYF.

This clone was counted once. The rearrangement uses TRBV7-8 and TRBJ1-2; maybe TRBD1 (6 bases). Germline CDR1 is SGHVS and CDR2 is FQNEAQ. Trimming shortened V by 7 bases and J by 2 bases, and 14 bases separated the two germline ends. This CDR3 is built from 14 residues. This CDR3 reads CASKASGENYGYTF. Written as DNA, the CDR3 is TGTGCCAGCAAGGCGTCAGGGGAGAACTATGGCTACACCTTC.

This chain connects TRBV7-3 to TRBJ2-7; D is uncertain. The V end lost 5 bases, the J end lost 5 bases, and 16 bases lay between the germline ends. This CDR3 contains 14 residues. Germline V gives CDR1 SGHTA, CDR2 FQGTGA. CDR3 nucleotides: TGTGCCAGCAGCCCGCGACCTAACCTGGACGAGCAGTACTTC. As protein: CASSPRPNLDEQYF.

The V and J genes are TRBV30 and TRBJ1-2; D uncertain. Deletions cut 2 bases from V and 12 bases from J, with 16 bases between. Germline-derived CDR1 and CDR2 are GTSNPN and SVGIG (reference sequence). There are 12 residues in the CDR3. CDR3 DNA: TGTGCCTGGAGTAATTCATACAGCTTTCACACCTTC. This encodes CAWSNSYSFHTF.

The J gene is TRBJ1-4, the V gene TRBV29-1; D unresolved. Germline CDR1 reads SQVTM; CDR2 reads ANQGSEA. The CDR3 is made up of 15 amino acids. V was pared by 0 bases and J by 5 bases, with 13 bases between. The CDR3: CSVEDLGQANEKLFF. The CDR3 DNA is TGCAGCGTTGAAGATCTTGGGCAGGCCAATGAAAAACTGTTTTTT.

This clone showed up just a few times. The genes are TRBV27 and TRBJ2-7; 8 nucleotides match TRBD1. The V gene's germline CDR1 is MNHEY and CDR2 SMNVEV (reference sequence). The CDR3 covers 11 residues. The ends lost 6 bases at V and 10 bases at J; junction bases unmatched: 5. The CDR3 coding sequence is TGTGCCAGCAGGGGACAGGTCCACCAGTACTTC. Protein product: CASRGQVHQYF.

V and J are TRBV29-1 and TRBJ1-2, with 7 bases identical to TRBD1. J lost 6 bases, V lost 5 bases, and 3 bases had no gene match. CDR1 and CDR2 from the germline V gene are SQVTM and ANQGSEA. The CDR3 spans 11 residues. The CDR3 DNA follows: TGCAGCGTTAACAGGGGTGATGGCTACACCTTC. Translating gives CSVNRGDGYTF.

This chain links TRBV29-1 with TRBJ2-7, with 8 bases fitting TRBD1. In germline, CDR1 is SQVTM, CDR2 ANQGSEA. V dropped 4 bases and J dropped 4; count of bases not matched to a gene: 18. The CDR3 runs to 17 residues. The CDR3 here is CSVGAPLDRVKGYEQYF. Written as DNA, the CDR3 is TGCAGCGTTGGGGCCCCGCTGGACAGGGTGAAGGGGTACGAGCAGTACTTC.

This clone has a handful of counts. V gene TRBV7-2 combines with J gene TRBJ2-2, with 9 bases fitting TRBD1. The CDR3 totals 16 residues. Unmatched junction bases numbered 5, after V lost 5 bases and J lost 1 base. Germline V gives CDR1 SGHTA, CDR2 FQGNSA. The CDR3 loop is CASSRPGQGNTGELFF. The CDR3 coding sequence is TGTGCCAGCAGCAGACCGGGACAGGGGAACACCGGGGAGCTGTTTTTT. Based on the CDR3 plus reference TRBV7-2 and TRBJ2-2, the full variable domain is GAGVSQSPSNKVTEKGKDVELRCDPISGHTALYWYRQSLGQGLEFLIYFQGNSAPDKSGLPSDRFSAERTGGSVSTLTIQRTQQEDSAVYLCASSRPGQGNTGELFFGEGSRLTVL.

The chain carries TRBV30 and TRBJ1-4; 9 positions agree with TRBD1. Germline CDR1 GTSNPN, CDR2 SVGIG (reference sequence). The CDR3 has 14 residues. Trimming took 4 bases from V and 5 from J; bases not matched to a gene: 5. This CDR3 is CAWTPGQGNEKLFF. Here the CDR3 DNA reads TGTGCCTGGACCCCAGGACAGGGGAATGAAAAACTGTTTTTT.

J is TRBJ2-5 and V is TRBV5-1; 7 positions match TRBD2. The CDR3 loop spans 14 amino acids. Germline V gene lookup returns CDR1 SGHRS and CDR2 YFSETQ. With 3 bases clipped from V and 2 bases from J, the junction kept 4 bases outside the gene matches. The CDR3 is CASSWERGQETQYF. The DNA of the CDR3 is TGCGCCAGCAGCTGGGAGCGGGGTCAAGAGACCCAGTACTTC. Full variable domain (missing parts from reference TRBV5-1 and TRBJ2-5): KAGVTQTPRYLIKTRGQQVTLSCSPISGHRSVSWYQQTPGQGLQFLFEYFSETQRNKGNFPGRFSGRQFSNSRSEMNVSTLELGDSALYLCASSWERGQETQYFGPGTRLLVL.

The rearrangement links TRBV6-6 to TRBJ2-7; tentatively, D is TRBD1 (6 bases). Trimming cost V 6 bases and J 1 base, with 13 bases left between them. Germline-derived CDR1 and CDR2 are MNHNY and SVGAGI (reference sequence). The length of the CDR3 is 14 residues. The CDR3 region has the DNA TGTGCCAGCAGGTCGCTGACAGGTTCCTACGAGCAGTACTTC. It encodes CASRSLTGSYEQYF.

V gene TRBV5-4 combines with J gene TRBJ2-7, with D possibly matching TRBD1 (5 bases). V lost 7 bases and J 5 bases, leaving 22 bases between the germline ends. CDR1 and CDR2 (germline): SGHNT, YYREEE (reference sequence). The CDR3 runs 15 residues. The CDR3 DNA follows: TGTGCCAGCGCCCGCAAGGGGCCCCTCAGGAACGAGCAGTACTTC. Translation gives CASARKGPLRNEQYF.